This TCR beta chain was captured in a study of T cells in Graves' hyperthyroidism and ophthalmopathy (dated by TCRdb to about 2019). Looking at the study overall: Peripheral blood samples were taken at the time of initial diagnosis, prior to any treatment. A discovery cohort of 95 to 100 patients, roughly 40 with Graves' ophthalmopathy and 55 to 60 with stable Graves' hyperthyroidism, was used to find distinguishing TCR V-J signatures. Whether ophthalmopathy could be predicted prospectively was tested in an independent validation cohort made up of approximately 19 hyperthyroidism patients plus 17 patients who later progressed to ophthalmopathy. For training and testing, the 100 or so patients in the discovery cohort were randomly divided in a 7:3 ratio. Thyroid tissue and blood T-cell repertoires from about 6 Graves' hyperthyroidism patients were also compared in the study. Once sampling was done, hyperthyroidism patients were given methimazole at a starting dose of 30 mg daily, whereas ophthalmopathy patients were given high-dose intravenous methylprednisolone. The paper reports TCR Vbeta CDR3 sequencing of roughly 140 peripheral blood samples: around 45 ophthalmopathy, fewer than 80 hyperthyroidism and 17 progressor patients. Study-wide conclusions, independent of this receptor: A 13 V-J signature model separated ophthalmopathy from stable hyperthyroidism, with about 88% sensitivity and roughly 81% specificity in cross-validation and 80%/75% in testing. In validation, the model predicted progression to ophthalmopathy with just under 71% sensitivity and about 73% specificity, a median of around 6.6 months before onset. Most expanded thyroid clonotypes (frequency above 0.001) were also found in blood, which suggests that blood repertoires may mirror thyroid immune responses. No statistical method was used to set the sample size in advance, and investigators knew the group allocation.

TCR beta CDR3 regions were amplified from RNA transcripts. For the first round of RT-PCR on the TCR CDR3, the HTBI primer set was used together with the Qiagen OneStep RT-PCR kit. A second multiplex PCR round built the libraries, followed by size selection and purification. The libraries were sequenced on an Illumina HiSeq2000 using paired-end 100 bp reads. The paper's data handling went like this. SOAPnuke was used to process the raw data, with reads discarded if the reads contained adapters or uncalled bases, had a mean Phred below 15, or lacked an exact constant-primer or identifier match. High-quality paired reads were merged with COPE v1.2.5, and unique nucleotide sequences were defined as clonotypes. MiTCR v1.1 was used to align the clonotypes against IMGT TRBV, TRBD and TRBJ reference segments. Only V-J combinations with frequency above 0.0001, covering about 99% of repertoires, were analysed. The TCS score was defined as F50 (clonal expansion) divided by E x V (chaos), with BLOSUM62-based TCRdist calculated between CDR3 peptides within each V-J. Welch's t-statistics and random forest reduced approximately 520 V-J features to 13, which were used in a naive Bayes classifier (R e1071). The raw public data were reprocessed by TCRdb itself: fastp quality trimming at Q25, MiXCR clonotype calling, in-frame beta chains only. Entries that share a CDR3 protein sequence are merged under the most common genes and DNA. None of the V and J calls come from the authors' own analysis; TCRdb made them. The sample records under 350,000 distinct CDR3 sequences, 20% to 25% of which are singletons. The ten biggest clones cover around half of the sample.

Concerning this clonotype: The specificity of this receptor is unknown. Base qualities are not at hand, and no much larger clone is one base apart.

CDR1 and CDR2, per the germline V gene, are MDHEN and SYDVKM. Between the V and J ends, shortened by 6 bases and 5 bases respectively, the junction contains 11 bases. The CDR3 measures 13 amino acids from cysteine to phenylalanine. The sequence is cut down to CDR3 DNA, 39 bases in frame from base 1. Graves' hyperthyroidism was defined as stable when no progression to ophthalmopathy occurred over 18 months of follow-up. Hyperthyroidism patients were newly diagnosed, with disease duration under 2 months, and aged 18 to 65 years. Exclusion was applied to patients with uncontrolled infections, other autoimmune diseases, pregnancy or lactation. Diagnoses relied on clinical symptoms, serum thyroxine and TRAb, thyroid ultrasound and orbital computed tomography. Ficoll-Paque density gradient centrifugation was used to isolate PBMCs from about 10 ml of fresh peripheral blood. Total RNA was extracted with Trizol reagent, and quality was checked on an Agilent 2100 Bioanalyzer.

The sample was blood. The clonotype was recovered from a woman in her 50s with Graves' hyperthyroidism. Recombination connected TRBV28 to TRBJ2-1; TRBD1 might be the D gene, on 6 matching bases. The CDR3 here reads CASSFGDNNEQFF. DNA sequence: TGTGCCAGCAGCTTTGGGGACAACAATGAGCAGTTCTTC.